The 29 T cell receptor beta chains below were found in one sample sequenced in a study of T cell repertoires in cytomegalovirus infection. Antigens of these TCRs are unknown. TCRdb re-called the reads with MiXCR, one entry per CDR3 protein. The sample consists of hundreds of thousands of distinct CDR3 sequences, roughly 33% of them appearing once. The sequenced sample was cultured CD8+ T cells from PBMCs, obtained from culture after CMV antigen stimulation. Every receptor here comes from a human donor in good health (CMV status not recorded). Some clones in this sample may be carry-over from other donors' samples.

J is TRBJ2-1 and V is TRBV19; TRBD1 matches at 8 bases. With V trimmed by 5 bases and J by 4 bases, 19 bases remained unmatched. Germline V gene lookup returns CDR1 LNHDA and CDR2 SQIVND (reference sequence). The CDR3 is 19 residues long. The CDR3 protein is CASSGPRTGILGFYNEQFF. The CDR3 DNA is TGTGCCAGTAGTGGGCCGAGGACAGGGATTCTGGGATTTTACAATGAGCAGTTCTTC.

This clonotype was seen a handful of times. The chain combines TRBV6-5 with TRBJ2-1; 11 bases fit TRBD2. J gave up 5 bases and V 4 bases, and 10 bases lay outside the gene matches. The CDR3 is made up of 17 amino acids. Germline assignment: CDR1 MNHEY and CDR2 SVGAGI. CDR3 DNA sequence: TGTGCCAGCAGTTTTGGACTAGCGGGTTCAACCAACAATGAGCAGTTCTTC. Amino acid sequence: CASSFGLAGSTNNEQFF.

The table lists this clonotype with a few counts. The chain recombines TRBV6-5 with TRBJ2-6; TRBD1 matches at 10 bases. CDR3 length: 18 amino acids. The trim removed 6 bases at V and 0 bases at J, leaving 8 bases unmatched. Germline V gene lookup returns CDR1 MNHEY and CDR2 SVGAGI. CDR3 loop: CASSDRGPLTSGANVLTF. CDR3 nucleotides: TGTGCCAGCAGCGACAGGGGGCCCCTCACCTCTGGGGCCAACGTCCTGACTTTC.

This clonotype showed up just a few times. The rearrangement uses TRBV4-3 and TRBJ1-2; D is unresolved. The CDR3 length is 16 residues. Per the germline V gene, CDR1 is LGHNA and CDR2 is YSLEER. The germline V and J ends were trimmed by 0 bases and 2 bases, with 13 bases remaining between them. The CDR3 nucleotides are TGCGCCAGCAGCCAAGATCGGGTCAGTACCAACTATGGCTACACCTTC. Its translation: CASSQDRVSTNYGYTF.

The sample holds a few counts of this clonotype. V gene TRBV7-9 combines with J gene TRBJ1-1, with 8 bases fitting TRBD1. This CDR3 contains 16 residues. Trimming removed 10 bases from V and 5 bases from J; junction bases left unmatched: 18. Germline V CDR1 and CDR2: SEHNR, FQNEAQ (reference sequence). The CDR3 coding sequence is TGTGCCATATTAACCCTTCGACAGGGGTGGAAGACTGAAGCTTTCTTT. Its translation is CAILTLRQGWKTEAFF.

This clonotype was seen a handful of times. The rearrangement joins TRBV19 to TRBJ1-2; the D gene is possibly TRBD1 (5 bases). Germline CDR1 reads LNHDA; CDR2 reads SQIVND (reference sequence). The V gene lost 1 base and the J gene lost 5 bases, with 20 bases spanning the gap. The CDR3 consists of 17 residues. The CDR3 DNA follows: TGTGCCAGTAGTATAGCCCTCACTGCAGGGAGGAAGTATGGCTACACCTTC. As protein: CASSIALTAGRKYGYTF.

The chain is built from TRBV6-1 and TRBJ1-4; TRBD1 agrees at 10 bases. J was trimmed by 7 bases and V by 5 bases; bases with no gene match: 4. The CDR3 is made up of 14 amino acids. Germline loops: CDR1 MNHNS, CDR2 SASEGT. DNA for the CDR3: TGTGCCAGCAGTAACCGGGACAGGGGTGAAAAACTGTTTTTT. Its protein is CASSNRDRGEKLFF.

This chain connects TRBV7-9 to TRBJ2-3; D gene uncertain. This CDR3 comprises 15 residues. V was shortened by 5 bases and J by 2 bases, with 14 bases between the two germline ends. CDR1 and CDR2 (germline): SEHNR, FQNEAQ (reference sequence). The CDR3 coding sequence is TGTGCCAGCAGCCCACGACTCGGCGACACAGATACGCAGTATTTT. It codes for CASSPRLGDTDTQYF.

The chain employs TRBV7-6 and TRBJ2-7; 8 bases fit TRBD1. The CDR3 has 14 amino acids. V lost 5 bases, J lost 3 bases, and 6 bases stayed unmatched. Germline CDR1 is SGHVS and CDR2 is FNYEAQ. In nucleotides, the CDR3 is TGTGCCAGCAGCCTCGGACAGGGTTTCTACGAGCAGTACGTC. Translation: CASSLGQGFYEQYV.

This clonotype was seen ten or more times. This chain's CDR3 is CASSPWTGGDYGYTF. DNA for the CDR3: TGTGCCAGCAGCCCTTGGACAGGGGGAGACTATGGCTACACCTTC. J is TRBJ1-2 and V is TRBV12-3 or TRBV12-4, with 10 bases aligning to TRBD1. This CDR3 region has 15 residues. V was pared by 6 bases and J by 3 bases, with 7 bases of the junction left unmatched.

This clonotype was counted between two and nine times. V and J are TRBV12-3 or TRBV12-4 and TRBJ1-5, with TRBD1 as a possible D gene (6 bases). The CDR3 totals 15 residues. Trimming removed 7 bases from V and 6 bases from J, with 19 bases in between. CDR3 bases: TGTGCCAGCATGGACACCTCGGGGGCCAGTCAGCCCCAGCATTTT. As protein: CASMDTSGASQPQHF.

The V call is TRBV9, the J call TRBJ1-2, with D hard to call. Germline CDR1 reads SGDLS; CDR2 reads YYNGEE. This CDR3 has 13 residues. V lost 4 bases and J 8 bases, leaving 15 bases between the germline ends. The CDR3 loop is CASSPGSVRGYTF. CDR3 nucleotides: TGTGCCAGCAGCCCAGGATCAGTTCGGGGCTACACCTTC.

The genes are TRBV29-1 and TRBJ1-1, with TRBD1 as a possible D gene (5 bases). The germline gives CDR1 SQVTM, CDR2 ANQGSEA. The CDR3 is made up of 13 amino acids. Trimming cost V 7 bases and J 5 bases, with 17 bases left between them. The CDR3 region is CSAGAYGGTEAFF. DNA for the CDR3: TGCAGCGCCGGGGCGTACGGGGGAACTGAAGCTTTCTTT.

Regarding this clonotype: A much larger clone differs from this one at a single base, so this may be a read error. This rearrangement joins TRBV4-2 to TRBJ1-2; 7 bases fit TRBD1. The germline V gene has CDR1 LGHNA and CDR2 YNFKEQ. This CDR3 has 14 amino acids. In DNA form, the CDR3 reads TGTGCCAACAGCCAAGATGGGACAGCCTATGGCTACACCTTC. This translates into CANSQDGTAYGYTF.

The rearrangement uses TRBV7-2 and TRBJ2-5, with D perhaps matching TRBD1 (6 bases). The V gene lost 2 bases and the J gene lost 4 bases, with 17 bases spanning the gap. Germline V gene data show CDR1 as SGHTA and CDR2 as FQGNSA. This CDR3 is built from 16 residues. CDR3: CASSLRSGVISETQYF. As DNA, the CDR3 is TGTGCCAGCAGCTTAAGGTCAGGGGTCATATCAGAGACCCAGTACTTC.

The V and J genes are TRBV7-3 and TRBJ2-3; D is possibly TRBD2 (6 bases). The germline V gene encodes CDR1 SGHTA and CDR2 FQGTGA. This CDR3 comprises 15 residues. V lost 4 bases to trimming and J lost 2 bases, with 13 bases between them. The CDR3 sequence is CASSYAGNPTDTQYF. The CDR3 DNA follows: TGTGCCAGCAGCTATGCGGGGAACCCCACAGATACGCAGTATTTT.

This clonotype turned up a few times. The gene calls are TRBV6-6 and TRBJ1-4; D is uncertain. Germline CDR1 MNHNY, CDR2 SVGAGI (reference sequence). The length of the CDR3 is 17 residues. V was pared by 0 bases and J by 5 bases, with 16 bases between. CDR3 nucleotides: TGTGCCAGCAGTTACTCCCCGCGATTGTGGGAGAATGAAAAACTGTTTTTT. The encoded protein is CASSYSPRLWENEKLFF.

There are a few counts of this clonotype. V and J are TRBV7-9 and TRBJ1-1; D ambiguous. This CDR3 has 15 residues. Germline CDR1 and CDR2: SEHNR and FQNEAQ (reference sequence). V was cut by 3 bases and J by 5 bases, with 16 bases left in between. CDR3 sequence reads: CASSFLGLEGTEAFF. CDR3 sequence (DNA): TGTGCCAGCAGCTTTCTCGGGCTGGAGGGTACTGAAGCTTTCTTT.

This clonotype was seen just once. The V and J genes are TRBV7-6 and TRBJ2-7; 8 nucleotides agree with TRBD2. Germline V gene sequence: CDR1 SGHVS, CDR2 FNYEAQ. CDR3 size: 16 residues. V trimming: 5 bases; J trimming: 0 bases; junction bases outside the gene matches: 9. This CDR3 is CASSPLASGRSYEQYF. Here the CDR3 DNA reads TGTGCCAGCAGCCCCCTTGCTAGCGGGCGCTCCTACGAGCAGTACTTC.

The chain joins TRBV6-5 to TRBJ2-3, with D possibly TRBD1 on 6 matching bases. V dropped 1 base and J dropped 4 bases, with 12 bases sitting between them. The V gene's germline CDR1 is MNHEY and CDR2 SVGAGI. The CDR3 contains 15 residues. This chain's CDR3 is CASSYLQTGSDTQYF. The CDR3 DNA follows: TGTGCCAGCAGTTACTTACAAACAGGGTCAGATACGCAGTATTTT.

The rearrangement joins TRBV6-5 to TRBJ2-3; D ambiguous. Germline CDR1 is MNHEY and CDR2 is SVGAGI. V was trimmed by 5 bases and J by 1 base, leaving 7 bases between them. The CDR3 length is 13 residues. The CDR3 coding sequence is TGTGCCAGCAGTGTGAGTCGCACAGATACGCAGTATTTT. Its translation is CASSVSRTDTQYF.

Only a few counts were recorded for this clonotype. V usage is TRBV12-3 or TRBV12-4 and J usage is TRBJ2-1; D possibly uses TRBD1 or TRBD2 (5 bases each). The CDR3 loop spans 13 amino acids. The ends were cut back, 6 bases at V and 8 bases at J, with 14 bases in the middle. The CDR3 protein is CASSGARFYEQFF. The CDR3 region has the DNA TGTGCCAGCAGCGGGGCTAGATTCTATGAGCAGTTCTTC.

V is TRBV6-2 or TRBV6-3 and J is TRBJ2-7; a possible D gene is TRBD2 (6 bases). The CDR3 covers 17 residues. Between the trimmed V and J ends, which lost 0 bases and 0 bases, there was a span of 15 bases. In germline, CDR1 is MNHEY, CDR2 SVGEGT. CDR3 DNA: TGTGCCAGCAGTTACTCGGTTCGGGCTAGCGACTCCTACGAGCAGTACGTC. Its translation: CASSYSVRASDSYEQYV.

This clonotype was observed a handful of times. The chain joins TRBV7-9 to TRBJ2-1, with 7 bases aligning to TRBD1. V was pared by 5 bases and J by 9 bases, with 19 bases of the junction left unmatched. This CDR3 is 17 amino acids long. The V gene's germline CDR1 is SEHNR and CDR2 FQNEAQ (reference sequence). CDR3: CASSPPNSGQAGFEQFF. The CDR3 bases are TGTGCCAGCAGCCCCCCCAATTCTGGACAGGCTGGGTTTGAGCAGTTCTTC.

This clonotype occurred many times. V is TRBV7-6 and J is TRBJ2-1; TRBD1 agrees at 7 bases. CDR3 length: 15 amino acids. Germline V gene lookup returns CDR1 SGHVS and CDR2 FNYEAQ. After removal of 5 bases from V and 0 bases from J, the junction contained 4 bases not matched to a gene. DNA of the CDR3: TGTGCCAGCAGCATGACAGGGTACTCCTACAATGAGCAGTTCTTC. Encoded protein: CASSMTGYSYNEQFF.

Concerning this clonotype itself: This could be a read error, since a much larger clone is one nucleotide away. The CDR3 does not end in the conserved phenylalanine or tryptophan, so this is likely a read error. CDR3 nucleotide sequence: TGTGCCAGCAGCTCGAGAGAACGGGACACCGGGGAGCTGTTTCTT. This gives the protein CASSSRERDTGELFL. V and J are TRBV7-2 and TRBJ2-2; D is unresolved. V lost 4 bases and J lost 3, with 12 bases in between. Germline assignment: CDR1 SGHTA and CDR2 FQGNSA. The CDR3 totals 15 residues.

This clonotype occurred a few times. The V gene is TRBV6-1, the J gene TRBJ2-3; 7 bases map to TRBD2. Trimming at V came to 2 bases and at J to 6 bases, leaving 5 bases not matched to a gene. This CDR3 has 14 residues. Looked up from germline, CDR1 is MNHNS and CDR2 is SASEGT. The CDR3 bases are TGTGCCAGCAGTGAACCTGCGGGAGAGGATACGCAGTATTTT. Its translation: CASSEPAGEDTQYF.

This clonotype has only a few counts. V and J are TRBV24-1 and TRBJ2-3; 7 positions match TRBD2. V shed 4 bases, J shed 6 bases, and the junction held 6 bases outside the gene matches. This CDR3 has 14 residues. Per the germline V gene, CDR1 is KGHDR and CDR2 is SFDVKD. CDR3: CATSDFVGGDTQYF. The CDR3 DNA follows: TGTGCCACCAGTGACTTCGTCGGGGGGGATACGCAGTATTTT.

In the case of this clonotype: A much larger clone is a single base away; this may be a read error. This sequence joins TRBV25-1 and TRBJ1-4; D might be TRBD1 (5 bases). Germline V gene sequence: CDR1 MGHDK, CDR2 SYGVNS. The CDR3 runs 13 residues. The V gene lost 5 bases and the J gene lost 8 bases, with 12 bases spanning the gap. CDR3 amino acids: CASSYLREEKLFF. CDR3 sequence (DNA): TGTGCCAGCAGTTACCTCAGGGAAGAAAAACTGTTTTTT.